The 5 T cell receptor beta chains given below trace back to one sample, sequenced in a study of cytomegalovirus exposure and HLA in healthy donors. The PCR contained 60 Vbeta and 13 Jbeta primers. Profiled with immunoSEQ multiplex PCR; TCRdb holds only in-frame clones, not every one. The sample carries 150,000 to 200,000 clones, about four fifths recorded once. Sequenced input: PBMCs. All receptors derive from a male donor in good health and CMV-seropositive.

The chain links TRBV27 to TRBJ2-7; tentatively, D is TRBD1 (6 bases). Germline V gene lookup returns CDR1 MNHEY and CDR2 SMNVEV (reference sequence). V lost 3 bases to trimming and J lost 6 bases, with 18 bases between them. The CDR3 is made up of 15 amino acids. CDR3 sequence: CASSFYTGRSLEQYF. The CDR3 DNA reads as TGTGCCAGCAGTTTTTATACAGGGCGTTCTCTCGAGCAGTACTTC.

CDR3: CSVAPDTFEQYF. CDR3 DNA sequence: TGCAGCGTTGCCCCGGACACCTTCGAGCAGTACTTC. The chain employs TRBV29-1 and TRBJ2-7, with a weak D call TRBD1 (5 bases). The V end lost 4 bases, the J end lost 6 bases, and 13 bases lay between the germline ends. CDR3 length equals 12 residues. In germline, CDR1 is SQVTM, CDR2 ANQGSEA.

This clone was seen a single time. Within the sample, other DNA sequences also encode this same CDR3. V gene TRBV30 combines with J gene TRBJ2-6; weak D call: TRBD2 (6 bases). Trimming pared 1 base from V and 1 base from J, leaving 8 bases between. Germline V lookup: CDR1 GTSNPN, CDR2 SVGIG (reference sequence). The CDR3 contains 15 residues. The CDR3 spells CAWSAGGSGANVLTF. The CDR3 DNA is TGTGCCTGGAGTGCCGGGGGATCTGGGGCCAACGTCCTGACTTTC.

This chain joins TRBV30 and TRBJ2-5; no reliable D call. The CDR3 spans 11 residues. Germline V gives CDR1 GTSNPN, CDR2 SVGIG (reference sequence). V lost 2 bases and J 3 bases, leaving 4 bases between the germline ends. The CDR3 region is CAWSSKETQYF. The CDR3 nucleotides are TGTGCCTGGAGTTCAAAAGAGACCCAGTACTTC.

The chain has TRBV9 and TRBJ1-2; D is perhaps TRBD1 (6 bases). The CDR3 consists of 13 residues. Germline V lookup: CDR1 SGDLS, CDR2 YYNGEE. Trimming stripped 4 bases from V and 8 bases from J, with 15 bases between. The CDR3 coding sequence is TGTGCCAGCAGCCTCTCGGACAGACTCGGCTACACCTTC. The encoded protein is CASSLSDRLGYTF.